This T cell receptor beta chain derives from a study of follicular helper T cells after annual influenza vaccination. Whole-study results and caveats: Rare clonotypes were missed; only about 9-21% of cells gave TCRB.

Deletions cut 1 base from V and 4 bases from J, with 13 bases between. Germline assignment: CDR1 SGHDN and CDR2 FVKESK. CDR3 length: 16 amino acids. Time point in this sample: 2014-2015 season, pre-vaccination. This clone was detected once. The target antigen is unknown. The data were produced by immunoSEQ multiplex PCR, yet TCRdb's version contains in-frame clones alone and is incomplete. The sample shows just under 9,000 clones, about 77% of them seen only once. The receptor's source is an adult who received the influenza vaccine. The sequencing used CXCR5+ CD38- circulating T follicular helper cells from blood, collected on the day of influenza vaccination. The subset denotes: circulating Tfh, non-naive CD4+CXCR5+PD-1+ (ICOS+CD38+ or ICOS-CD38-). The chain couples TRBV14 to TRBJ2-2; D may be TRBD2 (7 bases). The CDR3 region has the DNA TGTGCCAGCAGCCAAGTTCAGGGGAGGGGCACCGGGGAGCTGTTTTTT. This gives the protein CASSQVQGRGTGELFF.